The rows below give T cell receptor beta chains drawn from one sample of a study of identical twins. A single record per CDR3 protein comes from TCRdb applying MiXCR to the 5' RACE reads. This table holds 690,000 or so distinct CDR3 sequences, roughly 6.2% found once. What was sequenced was naive T cells sorted from blood. Source of these receptors: a man aged 18 to 30 in good health. Each CDR3 is given with its conserved first and last residue. A D gene is named only where the DNA matches it firmly. A row's size may be missing; if present it is once, few, many or a size class.

many	TRBV4-3	TRBJ1-3	TRBD1	TGCGCCAGCAGCCAGGGGCACGGGACAGGCCCTGGAAACACCATATATTTT	CASSQGHGTGPGNTIYF
many	TRBV24-1	TRBJ1-1	-	TGTGCCACCAGTGATTTTAAGGGGGAAGCTTTCTTT	CATSDFKGEAFF
-	TRBV5-1	TRBJ2-2	-	TGCGCCAGCAGCTTGGCCCCCGCTACCGGGGAGCTGTTTTTT	CASSLAPATGELFF
-	TRBV28	TRBJ2-7	-	TGTGCCAGCAGGCGGGGCTTAGACGAGCAGTACTTC	CASRRGLDEQYF
few	TRBV11-2	TRBJ1-3	-	TGTGCCAGCAGCAAAGAGGGTTCAGTGACGTCCCCTGGAAACACCATATATTTT	CASSKEGSVTSPGNTIYF
-	TRBV7-9	TRBJ2-5	-	TGTGCCAGCAGCGGAAGGGACTTTGCCTTC	CASSGRDFAF
many	TRBV12-5	TRBJ2-5	TRBD2	TGTGCTAGTGGCCCCGGACTAGTTTATCGTGTGACCCAGTACTTC	CASGPGLVYRVTQYF
-	TRBV6-2/TRBV6-3	TRBJ1-1	-	TGTGCCAGCACCAACGCCGGCATGAGTGAAGCTTTCTTT	CASTNAGMSEAFF
many	TRBV15	TRBJ1-4	-	TGTGCCACCAGCAGAGATGGCACAGCCGTTAATGAAAAACTGTTTTTT	CATSRDGTAVNEKLFF
many	TRBV7-8	TRBJ1-3	-	TGTGCCAGCAGCCCCCGGGCAGGGACGGCCTCTGGAAACACCATATATTTT	CASSPRAGTASGNTIYF
few	TRBV20-1	TRBJ2-5	TRBD2	TGCAGTGCCCCACAGCGGGAGGGCCGGGTTACAGAGACCCAGTACTTC	CSAPQREGRVTETQYF
-	TRBV20-1	TRBJ1-5	-	TGCAGTGCTAGAGATCCGATTGGGGATTTGAATCAGCCCCAGCATTTT	CSARDPIGDLNQPQHF
few	TRBV18	TRBJ2-1	-	TGTGCCAGCTCATTCCGGGACCGATCCTACAATGAGCAGTTCTTC	CASSFRDRSYNEQFF
few	TRBV9	TRBJ2-7	TRBD2	TGTGCCAGCAGCGGACCCCCAGGACTAGCGGGAGAAGCGGACGAGCAGTACTTC	CASSGPPGLAGEADEQYF
few	TRBV6-1	TRBJ2-5	TRBD2	TGTGCCAGCATGACTAGCGTTGATTTGGAGACCCAGTACTTC	CASMTSVDLETQYF
many	TRBV29-1	TRBJ2-2	TRBD1	TGCAGCGTTACGGGACAGGGCCACACCGGGGAGCTGTTTTTT	CSVTGQGHTGELFF
-	TRBV6-2/TRBV6-3	TRBJ2-2	-	TGTGCCAGCAGTCCAGACAGTCGGGGGGAGCTGTTTTTT	CASSPDSRGELFF
many	TRBV24-1	TRBJ2-1	TRBD1	TGTGCCACCAGTGATTCCGGACAGGGGAGCAATGAGCAGTTCTTC	CATSDSGQGSNEQFF